This TCR beta chain was profiled in a study of shared clonotypes between healthy human individuals. Overall study: The plates for each donor numbered three CD4 naive, three CD4 memory, two CD8 naive and one CD8 memory.

Across several immunoSEQ plates, the genomic DNA of each subset was split evenly. Only in-frame clones appear in the TCRdb table, and some are missing; sequencing was by immunoSEQ multiplex PCR. The repertoire holds under 1,900,000 clones, with approximately 98.5% as singletons. Details on this clone: Its antigen is not known.

Study-level findings and limits: Tissues were not sampled, only blood, and their repertoires likely differ. Of the naive CD4 clonotypes, around 4.9% were shared across a handful of donors.

The V gene's germline CDR1 is SGHTA and CDR2 FQGNSA. The CDR3 is made up of 15 amino acids. The V and J ends lost 5 bases and 1 base respectively, with 14 bases between them. The sequencing sample was made of naive CD4+ T cells sorted from blood. Subset denoted: CD45RA+ positively selected. The sequence was obtained from a man aged 25 to 45 in good health. The chain employs TRBV7-2 and TRBJ2-5, with unresolved D. The CDR3 here is CASSQGTATQETQYF. The CDR3 DNA follows: TGTGCCAGCAGCCAAGGAACAGCTACCCAAGAGACCCAGTACTTC.